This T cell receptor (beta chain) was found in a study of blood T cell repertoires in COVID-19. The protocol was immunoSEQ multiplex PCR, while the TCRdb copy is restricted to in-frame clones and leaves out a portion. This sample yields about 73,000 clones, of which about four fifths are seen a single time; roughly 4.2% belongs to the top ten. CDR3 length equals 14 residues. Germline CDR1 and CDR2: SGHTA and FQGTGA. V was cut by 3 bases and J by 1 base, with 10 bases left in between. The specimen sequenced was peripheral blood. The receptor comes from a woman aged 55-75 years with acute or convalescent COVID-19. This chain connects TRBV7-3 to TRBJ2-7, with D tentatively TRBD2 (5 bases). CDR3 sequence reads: CASSLYGVSYEQYF. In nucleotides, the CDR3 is TGTGCCAGCAGCTTGTACGGGGTGTCCTACGAGCAGTACTTC.